The 10 T cell receptor beta chains below all came from one sample that was sequenced in a study of T cell repertoires in cytomegalovirus infection. TCRdb passed the reads through MiXCR, listing each CDR3 protein once. This table has approximately 240,000 distinct CDR3 sequences, approximately 13% appearing once. Sample: PBMCs. All receptors come from a human donor in good health (CMV status not recorded). Some clones in this sample may be carry-over from other donors' samples.

This clonotype has ten or more counts. The chain combines TRBV29-1 with TRBJ2-3; 7 positions match TRBD2. In germline, CDR1 is SQVTM, CDR2 ANQGSEA. This CDR3 is built from 14 residues. CDR3 protein: CTTTRGDGTDTQYF. Written as DNA, the CDR3 is TGCACCACCACCCGGGGGGACGGCACAGATACGCAGTATTTT.

In its sample, this clonotype was seen many times. The J gene is TRBJ1-5, the V gene TRBV12-5; D not certain. Germline CDR1 LGHNT, CDR2 FRNRAP. The CDR3 length is 14 residues. V was trimmed by 2 bases and J by 7 bases, leaving 12 bases between them. CDR3 in DNA: TGTGCTAGTGGTTTGCCCGGGGTTGACCAGCCCCAGCATTTT. Translated: CASGLPGVDQPQHF.

At least ten counts were recorded for this clonotype. CDR3: CASSLYGGGGDTQYF. CDR3 bases: TGTGCCAGCAGCTTGTACGGGGGGGGAGGAGATACGCAGTATTTT. The genes are TRBV7-2 and TRBJ2-3, with TRBD2 matching 8 bases. In germline, CDR1 is SGHTA, CDR2 FQGNSA. Germline trimming cut 3 bases from V and 5 bases from J; bases unmatched to any gene: 7. This CDR3 comprises 15 residues.

This clonotype was found many times. This rearrangement joins TRBV7-2 to TRBJ2-3; 10 nucleotides match TRBD2. V trimming: 1 base; J trimming: 4 bases; junction bases outside the gene matches: 5. There are 16 residues in the CDR3. The germline CDR1 and CDR2 sequences are SGHTA and FQGNSA. Here the CDR3 DNA reads TGTGCCAGCAGCTTAGAGAGCGGGAGGGCGGCAGATACGCAGTATTTT. It encodes CASSLESGRAADTQYF.

This clonotype was seen ten or more times. The rearrangement uses TRBV28 and TRBJ2-7; 8 nucleotides align to TRBD1. CDR3 length: 15 residues. The germline gives CDR1 MDHEN, CDR2 SYDVKM. V was clipped by 5 bases and J by 5 bases; unmatched bases: 11. The CDR3 protein is CASSLSLGQGNEQYF. The DNA of the CDR3 is TGTGCCAGCAGTCTCAGCCTCGGACAGGGTAACGAGCAGTACTTC.

This clonotype was counted ten times or more. The chain has TRBV7-2 and TRBJ2-2; 11 bases align to TRBD2. After removal of 1 base from V and 1 base from J, the junction contained 5 bases not matched to a gene. CDR3 size: 18 residues. Looked up from germline, CDR1 is SGHTA and CDR2 is FQGNSA. CDR3 in amino acids: CASSLGRTSGLNTGELFF. The CDR3 nucleotides are TGTGCCAGCAGCTTAGGGCGGACTAGCGGGTTGAACACCGGGGAGCTGTTTTTT.

Many counts were recorded for this clonotype. CDR3: CASSFQLDSYEQYF. The DNA for the CDR3 is TGTGCCAGCAGCTTTCAGCTAGACTCCTACGAGCAGTACTTC. This sequence joins TRBV7-2 and TRBJ2-7; D remains unclear. V was clipped by 3 bases and J by 0 bases, with 9 bases between them. This CDR3 contains 14 residues. CDR1 is SGHTA, CDR2 FQGNSA, per germline.

This clonotype has a handful of counts. This sequence joins TRBV5-6 and TRBJ2-5, with TRBD1 identical over 7 bases. The trim removed 0 bases at V and 7 bases at J, leaving 3 bases unmatched. The CDR3 totals 13 residues. CDR1 and CDR2 from the germline V gene are SGHDT and YYEEEE. The CDR3 bases are TGTGCCAGCAGCTTGGAGGGGGCTGGGACCCAGTACTTC. Translated, it gives CASSLEGAGTQYF.

The chain couples TRBV20-1 to TRBJ2-1; 10 nucleotides agree with TRBD2. There are 16 residues in the CDR3. V was clipped by 6 bases and J by 8 bases; unmatched bases: 16. The germline CDR1 and CDR2 sequences are DFQATT and SNEGSKA (reference sequence). The CDR3 spells CSAKRSSGRPVDEQFF. In nucleotides, the CDR3 is TGCAGTGCGAAGAGGAGTAGCGGGAGGCCCGTGGATGAGCAGTTCTTC.

This clonotype appeared a few times. The chain links TRBV5-5 to TRBJ2-5; 10 bases are a match to TRBD1. From germline, CDR1 is SGHKS and CDR2 YYEKEE (reference sequence). V lost 4 bases and J lost 5; bases outside the gene matches: 8. The CDR3 is 15 residues long. CDR3 bases: TGTGCCAGCAGCATTCAGACAGGGGGCGGGGAGACCCAGTACTTC. Protein product: CASSIQTGGGETQYF.